The clone carrying this TCR beta chain showed up just a few times. TCRdb processed the 5' RACE reads anew with MiXCR; each CDR3 protein has one entry. This table holds more than 300,000 distinct CDR3 sequences, around 6.8% found once. The record originates from a study of T cells after yellow fever vaccination. From germline, CDR1 is SGHRS and CDR2 YFSETQ. Trimming stripped 0 bases from V and 4 bases from J, with 9 bases between. The CDR3 is 14 residues long. The chain carries TRBV5-1 and TRBJ2-3, with D uncertain. The clonotype was recovered from a man between 18 and 35 years old who received the YFV17D yellow fever vaccine. Here the sequenced sample was PBMCs, taken roughly 46 days after the first yellow fever vaccination. This CDR3 is CASSLEGFSDTQYF. The DNA for the CDR3 is TGCGCCAGCAGCTTGGAAGGGTTCTCAGATACGCAGTATTTT. Using reference TRBV5-1 and TRBJ2-3 for the parts outside the CDR3, the full variable domain is KAGVTQTPRYLIKTRGQQVTLSCSPISGHRSVSWYQQTPGQGLQFLFEYFSETQRNKGNFPGRFSGRQFSNSRSEMNVSTLELGDSALYLCASSLEGFSDTQYFGPGTRLTVL.